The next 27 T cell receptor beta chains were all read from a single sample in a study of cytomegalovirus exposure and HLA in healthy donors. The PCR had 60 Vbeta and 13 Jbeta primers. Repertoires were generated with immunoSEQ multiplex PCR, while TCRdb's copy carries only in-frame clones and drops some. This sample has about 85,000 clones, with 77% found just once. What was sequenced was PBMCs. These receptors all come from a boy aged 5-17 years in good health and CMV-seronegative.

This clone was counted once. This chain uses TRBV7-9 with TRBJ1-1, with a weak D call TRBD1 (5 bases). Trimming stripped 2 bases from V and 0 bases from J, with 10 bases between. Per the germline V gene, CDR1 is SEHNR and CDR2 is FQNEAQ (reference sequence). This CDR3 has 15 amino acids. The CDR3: CASSLQGGVNTEAFF. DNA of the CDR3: TGTGCCAGCAGCTTACAAGGAGGGGTGAACACTGAAGCTTTCTTT.

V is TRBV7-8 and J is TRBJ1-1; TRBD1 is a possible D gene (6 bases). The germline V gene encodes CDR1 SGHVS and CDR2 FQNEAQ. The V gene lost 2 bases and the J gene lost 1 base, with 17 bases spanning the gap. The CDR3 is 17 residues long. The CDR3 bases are TGTGCCAGCAGCTTAATCGGGGGGGGCAGCTCGAACACTGAAGCTTTCTTT. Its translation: CASSLIGGGSSNTEAFF.

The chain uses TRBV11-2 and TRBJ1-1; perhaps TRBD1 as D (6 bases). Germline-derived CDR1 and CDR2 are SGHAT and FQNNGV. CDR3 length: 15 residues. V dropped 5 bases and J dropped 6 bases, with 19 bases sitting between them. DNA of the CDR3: TGTGCCAGCAGCCCCTGGACACCCACAGGGTCTGAAGCTTTCTTT. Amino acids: CASSPWTPTGSEAFF.

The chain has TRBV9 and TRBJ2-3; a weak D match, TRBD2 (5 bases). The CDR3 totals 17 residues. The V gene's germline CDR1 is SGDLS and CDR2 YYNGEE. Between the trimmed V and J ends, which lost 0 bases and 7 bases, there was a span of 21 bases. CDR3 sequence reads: CASSVGRRLALRNTQYF. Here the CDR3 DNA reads TGTGCCAGCAGCGTAGGTAGGAGGTTGGCCCTGCGCAATACGCAGTATTTT.

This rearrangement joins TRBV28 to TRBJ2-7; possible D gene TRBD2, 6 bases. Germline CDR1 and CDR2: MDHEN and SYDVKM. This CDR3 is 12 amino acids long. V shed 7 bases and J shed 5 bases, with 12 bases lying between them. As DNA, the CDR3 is TGTGCCAGCATGGAGGGGTCGGACGAGCAGTACTTC. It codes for CASMEGSDEQYF.

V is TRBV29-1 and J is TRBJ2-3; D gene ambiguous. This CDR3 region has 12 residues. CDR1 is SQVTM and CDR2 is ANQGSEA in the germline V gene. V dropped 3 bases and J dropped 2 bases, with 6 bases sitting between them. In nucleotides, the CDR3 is TGCAGCGTTGATGAGGTCACAGATACGCAGTATTTT. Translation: CSVDEVTDTQYF.

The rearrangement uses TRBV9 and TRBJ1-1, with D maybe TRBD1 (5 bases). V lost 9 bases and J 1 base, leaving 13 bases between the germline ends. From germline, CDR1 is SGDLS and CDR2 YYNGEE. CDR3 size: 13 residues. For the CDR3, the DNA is TGTGCCACCTCCCCCGGACAGAACACTGAAGCTTTCTTT. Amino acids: CATSPGQNTEAFF.

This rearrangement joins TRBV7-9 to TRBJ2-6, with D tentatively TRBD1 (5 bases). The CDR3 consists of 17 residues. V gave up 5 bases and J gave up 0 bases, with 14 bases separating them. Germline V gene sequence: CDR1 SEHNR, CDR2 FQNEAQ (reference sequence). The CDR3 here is CASSPRQLSSGANVLTF. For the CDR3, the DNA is TGTGCCAGCAGCCCCAGACAGTTAAGCTCTGGGGCCAACGTCCTGACTTTC.

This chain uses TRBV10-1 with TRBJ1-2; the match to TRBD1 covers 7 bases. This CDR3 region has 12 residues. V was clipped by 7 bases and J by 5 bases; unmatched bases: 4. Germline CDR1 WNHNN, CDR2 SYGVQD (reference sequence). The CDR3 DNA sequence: TGCGCCAGCACCCCGACAGGGTATGGCTACACCTTC. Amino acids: CASTPTGYGYTF.

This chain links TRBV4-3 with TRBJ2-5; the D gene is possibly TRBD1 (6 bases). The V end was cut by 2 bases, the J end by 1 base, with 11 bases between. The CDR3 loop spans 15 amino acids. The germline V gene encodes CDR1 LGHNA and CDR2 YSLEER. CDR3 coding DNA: TGCGCCAGCAGCCAAAACCGGGACACCCAAGAGACCCAGTACTTC. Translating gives CASSQNRDTQETQYF.

CDR3 nucleotide sequence: TGTGCCAGCAGTAACAGGGGTGCCTCTCTTGGCTACACCTTC. As protein: CASSNRGASLGYTF. V and J are TRBV6-5 and TRBJ1-2; 7 bases map to TRBD1. The CDR3 consists of 14 residues. CDR1 MNHEY and CDR2 SVGAGI come from the germline V gene. Trimming took 5 bases from V and 7 from J; bases not matched to a gene: 10.

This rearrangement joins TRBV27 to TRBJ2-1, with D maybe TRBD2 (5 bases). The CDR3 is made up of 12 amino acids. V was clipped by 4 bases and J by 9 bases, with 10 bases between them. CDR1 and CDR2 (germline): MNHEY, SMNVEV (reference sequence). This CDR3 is CASSSTRVEQFF. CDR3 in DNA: TGTGCCAGCAGTTCGACGCGGGTTGAGCAGTTCTTC.

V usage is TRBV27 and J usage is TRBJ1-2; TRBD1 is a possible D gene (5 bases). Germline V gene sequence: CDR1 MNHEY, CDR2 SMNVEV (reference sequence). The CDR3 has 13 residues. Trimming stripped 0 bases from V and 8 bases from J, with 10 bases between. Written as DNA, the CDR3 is TGTGCCAGCAGTTTATCGAAAGGGGCCGGCTACACCTTC. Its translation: CASSLSKGAGYTF.

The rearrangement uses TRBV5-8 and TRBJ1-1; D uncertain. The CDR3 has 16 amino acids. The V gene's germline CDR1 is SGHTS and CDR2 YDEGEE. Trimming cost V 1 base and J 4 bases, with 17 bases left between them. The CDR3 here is CASSLTKRVGFTEAFF. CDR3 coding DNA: TGTGCCAGCAGCTTGACGAAGAGGGTTGGTTTCACTGAAGCTTTCTTT.

The CDR3 protein is CASSFNRTSLEETQYF. The DNA for the CDR3 is TGTGCCAGCAGCTTTAATAGGACTAGCCTAGAAGAGACCCAGTACTTC. This chain links TRBV11-3 with TRBJ2-5; 8 bases align to TRBD2. Germline trimming cut 3 bases from V and 3 bases from J; bases unmatched to any gene: 9. The CDR3 has 16 residues. Germline loops: CDR1 SGHNT, CDR2 YENEEA.

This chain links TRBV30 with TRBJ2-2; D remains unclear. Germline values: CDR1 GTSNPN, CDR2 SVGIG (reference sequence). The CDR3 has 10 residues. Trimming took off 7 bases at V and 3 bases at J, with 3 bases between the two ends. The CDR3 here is CASDTGELFF. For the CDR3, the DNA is TGTGCCTCAGACACCGGGGAGCTGTTTTTT. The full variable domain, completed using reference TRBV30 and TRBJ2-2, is SQTIHQWPATLVQPVGSPLSLECTVEGTSNPNLYWYRQAAGRGLQLLFYSVGIGQISSEVPQNLSASRPQDRQFILSSKKLLLSDSGFYLCASDTGELFFGEGSRLTVL.

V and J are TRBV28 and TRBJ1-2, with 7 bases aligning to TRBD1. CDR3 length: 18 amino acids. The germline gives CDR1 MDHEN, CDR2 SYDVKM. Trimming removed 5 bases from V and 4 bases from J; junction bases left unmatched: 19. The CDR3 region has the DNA TGTGCCAGCAGTCCAAGGGGATGGGGACAGTCTACCCCCTATGGCTACACCTTC. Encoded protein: CASSPRGWGQSTPYGYTF.

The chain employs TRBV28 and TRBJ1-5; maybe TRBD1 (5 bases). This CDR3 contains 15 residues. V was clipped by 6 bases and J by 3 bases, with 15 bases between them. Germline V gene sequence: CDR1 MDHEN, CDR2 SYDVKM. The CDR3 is CASSTPRGYNQPQHF. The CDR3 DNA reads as TGTGCCAGCAGCACTCCCCGGGGGTACAATCAGCCCCAGCATTTT.

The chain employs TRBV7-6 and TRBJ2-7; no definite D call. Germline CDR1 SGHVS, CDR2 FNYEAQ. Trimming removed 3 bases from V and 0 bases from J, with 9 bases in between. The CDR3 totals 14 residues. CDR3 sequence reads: CASSLTLNSYEQYF. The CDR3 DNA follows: TGTGCCAGCAGCTTGACACTTAACTCCTACGAGCAGTACTTC.

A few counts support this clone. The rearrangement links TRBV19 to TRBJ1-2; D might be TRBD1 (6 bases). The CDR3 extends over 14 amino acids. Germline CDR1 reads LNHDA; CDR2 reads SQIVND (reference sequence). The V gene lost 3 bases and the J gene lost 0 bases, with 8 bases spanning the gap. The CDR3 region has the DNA TGTGCCAGTAGTATCGGACAGACTAACTATGGCTACACCTTC. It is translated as CASSIGQTNYGYTF.

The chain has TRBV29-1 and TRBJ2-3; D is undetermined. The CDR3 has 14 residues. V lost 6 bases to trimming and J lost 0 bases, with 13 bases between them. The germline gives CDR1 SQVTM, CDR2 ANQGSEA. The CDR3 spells CSVERATSTDTQYF. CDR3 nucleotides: TGCAGCGTCGAAAGAGCGACTAGCACAGATACGCAGTATTTT.

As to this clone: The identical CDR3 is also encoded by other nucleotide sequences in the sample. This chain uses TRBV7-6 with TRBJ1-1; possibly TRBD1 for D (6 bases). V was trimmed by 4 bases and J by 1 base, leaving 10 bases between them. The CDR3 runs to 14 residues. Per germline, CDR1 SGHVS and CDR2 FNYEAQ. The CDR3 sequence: CASSSGQPNTEAFF. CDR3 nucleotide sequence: TGTGCCAGCAGCTCCGGACAGCCGAACACTGAAGCTTTCTTT. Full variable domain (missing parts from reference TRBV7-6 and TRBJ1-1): GAGVSQSPRYKVTKRGQDVALRCDPISGHVSLYWYRQALGQGPEFLTYFNYEAQQDKSGLPNDRFSAERPEGSISTLTIQRTEQRDSAMYRCASSSGQPNTEAFFGQGTRLTVV.

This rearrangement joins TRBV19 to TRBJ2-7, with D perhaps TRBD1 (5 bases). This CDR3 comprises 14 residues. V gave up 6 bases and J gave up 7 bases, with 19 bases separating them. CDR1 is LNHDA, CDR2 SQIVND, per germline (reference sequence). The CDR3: CASSPGSPPREQYF. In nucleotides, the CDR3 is TGTGCCAGTAGCCCAGGGTCCCCCCCAAGGGAGCAGTACTTC.

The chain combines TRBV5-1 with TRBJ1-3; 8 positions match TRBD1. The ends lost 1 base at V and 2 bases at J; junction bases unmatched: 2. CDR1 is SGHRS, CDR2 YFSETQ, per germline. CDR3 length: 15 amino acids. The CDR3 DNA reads TGCGCCAGCAGCTTGCTACAGGGGGCTGGAAACACCATATATTTT. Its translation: CASSLLQGAGNTIYF.

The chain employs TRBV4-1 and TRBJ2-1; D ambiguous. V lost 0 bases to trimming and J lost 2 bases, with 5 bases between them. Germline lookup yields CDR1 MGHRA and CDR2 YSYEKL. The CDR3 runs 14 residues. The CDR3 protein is CASSQDGPYNEQFF. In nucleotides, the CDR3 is TGCGCCAGCAGCCAAGATGGCCCCTACAATGAGCAGTTCTTC.

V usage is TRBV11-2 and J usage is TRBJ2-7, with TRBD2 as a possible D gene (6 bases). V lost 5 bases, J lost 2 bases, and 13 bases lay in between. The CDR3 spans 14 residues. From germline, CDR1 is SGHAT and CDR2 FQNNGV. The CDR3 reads CASSAGLSPYEQYF. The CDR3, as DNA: TGTGCCAGCAGCGCGGGACTTTCCCCCTACGAGCAGTACTTC.

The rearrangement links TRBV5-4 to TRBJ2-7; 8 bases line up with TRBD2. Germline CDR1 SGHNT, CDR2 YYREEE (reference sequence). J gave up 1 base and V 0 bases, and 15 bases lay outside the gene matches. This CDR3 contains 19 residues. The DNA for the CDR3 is TGTGCCAGCAGCTTGGCTTTCGGCGCTAGCGGGTATAAATCCTACGAGCAGTACTTC. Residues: CASSLAFGASGYKSYEQYF.